This entry describes one T cell receptor (beta chain). Profiling relied on immunoSEQ multiplex PCR, and the TCRdb table lists in-frame clones only, not all of them. The table has fewer than 40,000 clones, approximately 88% seen once. Germline CDR1 KGHSH, CDR2 LQKENI. V was cut by 1 base and J by 0 bases, with 10 bases left in between. CDR3 length: 17 amino acids. This sample is part of a study of chemoradiotherapy in HPV16-positive cancers. The sequence came from a human donor with HPV-associated anogenital cancer. The sample consisted of blood, taken from a patient who underwent chemoradiotherapy. V gene TRBV18 combines with J gene TRBJ1-6; D is ambiguous. CDR3 DNA sequence: TGTGCCAGCTCACCACAACCCAGGAGCTCCTATAATTCACCCCTCCACTTT. It is translated as CASSPQPRSSYNSPLHF.